This T cell receptor (beta chain) was retrieved from a study of cytomegalovirus exposure and HLA in healthy donors. Amplification used 60 Vbeta primers and 13 Jbeta primers. The repertoire was sequenced with immunoSEQ multiplex PCR; TCRdb's copy has only in-frame clones and lacks some. Here the sample table reports 150,000 to 200,000 clones. V shed 2 bases and J shed 0 bases, with 8 bases lying between them. Germline V gives CDR1 LGHNA, CDR2 YSLEER. The CDR3 sequence is 14 residues long. Sequences were obtained from PBMCs. The chain couples TRBV4-3 to TRBJ2-7; D uncertain. The sequence was collected from a boy under 18 in good health and CMV-seronegative. CDR3 nucleotides: TGCGCCAGCAGCCAACAGTTCGACTCCTACGAGCAGTACTTC. Translation gives CASSQQFDSYEQYF.